One sample yielded the 12 T cell receptor beta chains listed below, sequenced in a study of identical twins. TCRdb reprocessed the 5' RACE reads via MiXCR and lists one record per CDR3 protein. Here the sample spans about 920,000 distinct CDR3 sequences, 12% being singletons. Another study also made use of these data, one on yellow fever vaccine responses in identical twins.

The sample comprised PBMCs. All receptors derive from a woman aged 18 to 35 in good health.

In DNA form, the CDR3 reads TGTGCCAGCAGCCAGACTGGAGGGTTAACCGGGGAGCTGTTTTTT. Translated: CASSQTGGLTGELFF. This chain links TRBV4-2 with TRBJ2-2; possibly TRBD2 for D (6 bases). The germline V and J ends were trimmed by 3 bases and 5 bases, with 13 bases remaining between them. The CDR3 is 15 amino acids. Germline V gene lookup returns CDR1 LGHNA and CDR2 YNFKEQ.

The V gene is TRBV6-5, the J gene TRBJ1-2; TRBD1 agrees at 8 bases. Trimming removed 2 bases from V and 6 bases from J; junction bases left unmatched: 5. The germline CDR1 and CDR2 sequences are MNHEY and SVGAGI. The CDR3 spans 14 residues. CDR3 nucleotides: TGTGCCAGCAGTTACCGGACAGGGATAAATGGCTACACCTTC. This sequence encodes CASSYRTGINGYTF.

In regard to this clonotype: This likely comes from a read error, as the CDR3 has no conserved phenylalanine or tryptophan at its end. The V call is TRBV4-1, the J call TRBJ2-7; the D gene is possibly TRBD2 (5 bases). CDR1 and CDR2 (germline): MGHRA, YSYEKL. V dropped 3 bases and J dropped 6 bases, with 18 bases sitting between them. The CDR3 length is 15 residues. For the CDR3, the DNA is TGCGCCAGCAGCCAGGCATCAGGAGGCTTGAGCGAGCAGTACTTA. This translates into CASSQASGGLSEQYL.

In its sample, this clonotype was seen a few times. The chain joins TRBV7-9 to TRBJ1-2; no firm D call. From germline, CDR1 is SEHNR and CDR2 FQNEAQ (reference sequence). The CDR3 sequence is 12 residues long. V dropped 5 bases and J dropped 5 bases, with 9 bases sitting between them. CDR3 sequence: CASSRTVYGYTF. In DNA form, the CDR3 reads TGTGCCAGCAGCCGGACGGTATATGGCTACACCTTC.

This clonotype was counted a few times. The gene calls are TRBV6-2 or TRBV6-3 and TRBJ2-5, with D perhaps matching TRBD1 (5 bases). V lost 7 bases and J 1 base, leaving 16 bases between the germline ends. The CDR3 totals 15 residues. Germline V CDR1 and CDR2: MNHEY, SVGEGT. DNA for the CDR3: TGTGCCAGCACAACCGGCGGTGACAGCCAAGAGACCCAGTACTTC. As protein: CASTTGGDSQETQYF.

This clonotype appeared a few times. V and J are TRBV5-1 and TRBJ2-7; D is possibly TRBD1 or TRBD2 (5 bases each). V lost 2 bases, J lost 1 base, and 10 bases lay in between. CDR1 and CDR2 from the germline V gene are SGHRS and YFSETQ. The CDR3 runs 14 residues. In DNA form, the CDR3 reads TGCGCCAGCAGCTTATCCAGGGAGTCCTACGAGCAGTACTTC. This encodes CASSLSRESYEQYF.

This clonotype has just a few counts. The chain carries TRBV6-1 and TRBJ2-3; 13 bases are shared with TRBD2. The CDR3 extends over 16 amino acids. The V segment lost 6 bases and the J segment 4 bases; nucleotides outside the gene matches: 7. The germline gives CDR1 MNHNS, CDR2 SASEGT. CDR3 sequence reads: CASSILAGGRSDTQYF. CDR3 nucleotide sequence: TGTGCCAGCAGCATACTAGCGGGGGGGAGGTCAGATACGCAGTATTTT.

This clonotype came up many times. This chain connects TRBV11-2 to TRBJ1-2; D is uncertain. The germline V gene encodes CDR1 SGHAT and CDR2 FQNNGV. V lost 2 bases, J lost 5 bases, and 9 bases lay in between. This CDR3 has 13 amino acids. This CDR3 is CASSLSTEYGYTF. The CDR3 bases are TGTGCCAGCAGCTTATCAACAGAGTATGGCTACACCTTC.

This clonotype was seen only a few times. The V and J genes are TRBV24-1 and TRBJ2-1; 8 bases align to TRBD2. Germline V gene sequence: CDR1 KGHDR, CDR2 SFDVKD. Trimming took 6 bases from V and 9 from J; bases not matched to a gene: 6. The CDR3 loop spans 13 amino acids. CDR3 sequence: CATSSGSGLEQFF. CDR3 DNA: TGTGCCACCAGTAGCGGGAGTGGGCTTGAGCAGTTCTTC.

In this sample, this clonotype turned up a few times. The chain is built from TRBV20-1 and TRBJ2-3; D remains unclear. The germline CDR1 and CDR2 sequences are DFQATT and SNEGSKA (reference sequence). This CDR3 comprises 15 residues. V was trimmed by 0 bases and J by 1 base, leaving 11 bases between them. The CDR3 DNA reads TGCAGTGCTAGAGATGGTCCCACTGGCACAGATACGCAGTATTTT. Protein product: CSARDGPTGTDTQYF.

The chain uses TRBV20-1 and TRBJ2-1; D is undetermined. The germline CDR1 and CDR2 sequences are DFQATT and SNEGSKA (reference sequence). V lost 3 bases to trimming and J lost 0 bases, with 15 bases between them. This CDR3 region has 16 residues. Here the CDR3 reads CSASISPLSSYNEQFF. For the CDR3, the DNA is TGCAGTGCTAGTATTTCCCCGCTGAGCTCCTACAATGAGCAGTTCTTC.

This clonotype was detected only a few times. The chain is built from TRBV28 and TRBJ2-4, with 9 bases matching TRBD1. The CDR3 has 15 amino acids. V dropped 6 bases and J dropped 8; count of bases not matched to a gene: 11. Germline CDR1 reads MDHEN; CDR2 reads SYDVKM. This CDR3 reads CASSSPGQGVDIQYF. The CDR3 coding sequence is TGTGCCAGCAGCTCTCCGGGACAGGGTGTAGACATTCAGTACTTC.